The clone carrying this T cell receptor beta chain was counted ten times or more. Its antigen is still unknown. The source of the sample is a study of glioma-infiltrating T cells. Study outcomes and limitations: Non-neoplastic patients had below-expected tissue-blood divergence, while all gliomas exceeded expectation.

TCR alpha and beta CDR3 regions were amplified from RNA using iRepertoire nested multiplex PCR. For one-step reverse transcription and amplification, 100-400 ng of tissue mRNA or PBMC total RNA was used. TCRdb re-called the multiplex PCR reads with MiXCR, one entry per CDR3 protein. The sample yields about 93,000 distinct CDR3 sequences, 35% to 45% seen once. This clonotype originated in a human donor with low-grade glioma or glioblastoma, undergoing nonglioma brain surgery, or in good health (not recorded which). The specimen sequenced was glioma tissue, nonneoplastic brain tissue, or PBMCs (not recorded which).

The CDR3 protein is CASSHLAGVHNEQFF. The CDR3 coding sequence is TGTGCCAGCAGCCATTTAGCGGGAGTACACAATGAGCAGTTCTTC. The V gene is TRBV3-1, the J gene TRBJ2-1; TRBD2 agrees at 9 bases. This CDR3 comprises 15 residues. Germline assignment: CDR1 LGHDT and CDR2 YNNKEL (reference sequence). V lost 3 bases to trimming and J lost 5 bases; unmatched junction nucleotides: 5.